This TCR beta chain was profiled in a study of CD8 T cells in ankylosing spondylitis (TCRdb year 2017). Study-level background: To find TCR variants linked to disease, the study profiled T cell receptor beta repertoires in ankylosing spondylitis patients and healthy donors. The whole study cohort included under 140 healthy donors and under 30 ankylosing spondylitis patients. Samples of peripheral blood were taken, and for ankylosing spondylitis patients, synovial fluid was collected as well. General study outcomes and caveats: A CD8+ phenotype was shown by the disease-linked clones, which were found at relatively low frequencies in peripheral blood. Significant enrichment of the disease-linked clones was reported in matched synovial fluid samples from ankylosing spondylitis patients. Blood from ankylosing spondylitis patients appeared to be characterized by a TCR beta motif made up of under ten highly homologous amino acid variants. Some motif variants were previously reported in synovial fluid and blood of reactive arthritis patients, suggesting common disease-initiation mechanisms.

Reading from cysteine to phenylalanine, the CDR3 counts 17 amino acids. Solely the CDR3 DNA is kept, with 51 bases framed from the first base. Germline trimming amounts to 4 bases on V and 4 bases on J, with 13 as the count of junction bases outside the gene matches. TCRdb records Illumina HiSeq 2500 as the sequencer. Quantitative 5'-RACE with molecular barcodes was the method used to prepare the TCR beta libraries. The paper's processing steps were these. A new computational method based on a probabilistic model of VDJ rearrangement was used to identify disease-linked TCR variants. The public reads were reprocessed in TCRdb via fastp at Q25 and MiXCR, keeping in-frame beta chains. Entries are consolidated by CDR3 protein sequence, retaining the most common genes and DNA. These V and J calls originate from TCRdb's pipeline instead of the authors' own analysis. Across this sample there are under 300,000 distinct CDR3 sequences, with about 10% seen only once. The biggest ten clones account for around 6.5% of the sample.

This clonotype was counted ten times or more. The antigen this receptor binds is unknown. No much larger clonotype is one base removed from it; base qualities were not supplied. This sequence originates from a male donor with ankylosing spondylitis or in good health (not recorded which). The chain couples TRBV12-3 or TRBV12-4 to TRBJ1-2; TRBD1 matches 9 bases in the middle. The sample consisted of blood, either unsorted or a sorted T cell fraction (not recorded which). The DNA sequence reads TGTGCCAGCAGTTCGGGGACAGGGTCTGATGGGGGCTATGGCTACACCTTC. This translates into CASSSGTGSDGGYGYTF.